These 4 T cell receptor beta chains share one sample of origin, sequenced in a study of CD8+ T cells in alopecia areata. Extraction of RNA preceded its reverse transcription into cDNA, which served as the sequencing template. Method: immunoSEQ multiplex PCR; TCRdb's copy keeps in-frame clones and lacks some. This table has about 140,000 clones, around 62% appearing once. The sequenced sample was CD8+ T cells sorted from blood. All receptors come from a human donor in good health.

This sequence joins TRBV28 and TRBJ2-7, with D possibly TRBD2 on 6 matching bases. This CDR3 comprises 13 residues. In germline, CDR1 is MDHEN, CDR2 SYDVKM. V was clipped by 7 bases and J by 1 base, with 11 bases between them. The DNA of the CDR3 is TGTGCCAGCATGCTGGAGGGGTCCTACGAGCAGTACTTC. Protein sequence: CASMLEGSYEQYF. The full variable domain, in which reference TRBV28 and TRBJ2-7 provide the parts outside the CDR3, is DVKVTQSSRYLVKRTGEKVFLECVQDMDHENMFWYRQDPGLGLRLIYFSYDVKMKEKGDIPEGYSVSREKKERFSLILESASTNQTSMYLCASMLEGSYEQYFGPGTRLTVT.

The genes are TRBV29-1 and TRBJ1-2, with D perhaps matching TRBD1 (6 bases). This CDR3 has 16 amino acids. V lost 0 bases and J 1 base, leaving 15 bases between the germline ends. Per the germline V gene, CDR1 is SQVTM and CDR2 is ANQGSEA. This CDR3 is CSVEDLGGDSNYGYTF. CDR3 nucleotides: TGCAGCGTTGAAGATCTCGGGGGCGACAGTAACTATGGCTACACCTTC.

The V gene is TRBV7-9, the J gene TRBJ2-7, with D unclear. Trimming shortened V by 5 bases and J by 6 bases, and 8 bases separated the two germline ends. CDR1 is SEHNR, CDR2 FQNEAQ, per germline (reference sequence). This CDR3 spans 11 amino acids. The CDR3 loop reads CASSKGSEQYF. CDR3 DNA sequence: TGTGCCAGCAGCAAAGGGTCCGAGCAGTACTTC.

CDR3 residues: CASSPNTGSGYNEQFF. The CDR3 region has the DNA TGTGCCAGCAGCCCGAACACCGGGAGCGGTTACAATGAGCAGTTCTTC. This chain links TRBV13 with TRBJ2-1; D perhaps matches TRBD2 (6 bases). The CDR3 consists of 16 residues. V was pared by 5 bases and J by 4 bases, with 18 bases between. The germline V gene encodes CDR1 PRHDT and CDR2 FYEKMQ (reference sequence).